Below are 21 T cell receptor beta chains sequenced from a single sample in a study of T cell responses to AZD1222 COVID-19 vaccine. Only in-frame clones appear in the TCRdb table, and some are missing; sequencing was by immunoSEQ multiplex PCR. This table holds more than 95,000 clones, around nine tenths found once. Specimen: peripheral blood, collected 28 days after the second dose of the MenACWY control vaccine. The receptors were gathered from an adult who received the MenACWY meningococcal vaccine as a control.

The chain has TRBV19 and TRBJ2-1; D perhaps matches TRBD1 (5 bases). The germline gives CDR1 LNHDA, CDR2 SQIVND (reference sequence). V was pared by 5 bases and J by 7 bases, with 24 bases between. The length of the CDR3 is 17 residues. In nucleotides, the CDR3 is TGTGCCAGTAGTCCACCCGGTGGCAGGGTTAATGGTAATGAGCAGTTCTTC. As protein: CASSPPGGRVNGNEQFF.

The chain uses TRBV15 and TRBJ1-3, with D maybe TRBD1 (5 bases). The V and J ends lost 0 bases and 3 bases respectively, with 9 bases between them. Germline V gene sequence: CDR1 LNHNV, CDR2 YYDKDF (reference sequence). CDR3 length: 15 residues. Here the CDR3 reads CATSRDRGIGNTIYF. CDR3 DNA: TGTGCCACCAGCAGAGATCGGGGGATTGGAAACACCATATATTTT.

The chain uses TRBV19 and TRBJ1-1; unclear D gene. V dropped 1 base and J dropped 0 bases, with 9 bases sitting between them. Per the germline V gene, CDR1 is LNHDA and CDR2 is SQIVND (reference sequence). The CDR3 has 15 amino acids. The CDR3 loop is CASSIGFGMNTEAFF. CDR3 nucleotide sequence: TGTGCCAGTAGTATAGGGTTTGGCATGAACACTGAAGCTTTCTTT.

V usage is TRBV10-3 and J usage is TRBJ1-4; no clear D. This CDR3 spans 13 amino acids. Between the trimmed V and J ends, which lost 8 bases and 7 bases, there was a span of 14 bases. CDR1 ENHRY and CDR2 SYGVKD come from the germline V gene. Here the CDR3 DNA reads TGTGCCATCCAAGAGGAACCTGTTGAAAAACTGTTTTTT. It is translated as CAIQEEPVEKLFF.

This clone has a handful of counts. This chain uses TRBV5-8 with TRBJ2-1; 7 nucleotides match TRBD2. The germline gives CDR1 SGHTS, CDR2 YDEGEE. The V gene end was trimmed by 4 bases and the J gene end by 0 bases; junction bases not matched to a gene: 7. The CDR3 is made up of 16 amino acids. CDR3 residues: CASSDGIAGSYNEQFF. The CDR3 DNA reads TGTGCCAGCAGCGACGGGATAGCGGGCTCCTACAATGAGCAGTTCTTC.

This clone was found a few times. V is TRBV25-1 and J is TRBJ2-7, with TRBD1 identical over 9 bases. There are 17 residues in the CDR3. Germline V CDR1 and CDR2: MGHDK, SYGVNS. The V gene end was trimmed by 5 bases and the J gene end by 1 base; junction bases not matched to a gene: 12. CDR3 DNA: TGTGCCAGCAGTCCTAAAGGACAGGGGCTTCGATCCTACGAGCAGTACTTC. Translated, it gives CASSPKGQGLRSYEQYF.

This chain connects TRBV27 to TRBJ2-2; 7 bases are a match to TRBD2. Germline assignment: CDR1 MNHEY and CDR2 SMNVEV (reference sequence). V shed 3 bases, J shed 5 bases, and the junction held 3 bases outside the gene matches. CDR3 size: 14 residues. CDR3 region: CASSFREGTGELFF. CDR3 sequence (DNA): TGTGCCAGCAGTTTTAGGGAGGGGACCGGGGAGCTGTTTTTT.

This chain connects TRBV6-1 to TRBJ2-3; D could derive from TRBD1 or TRBD2 (6 bases each). The ends were cut back, 3 bases at V and 6 bases at J, with 13 bases in the middle. Germline values: CDR1 MNHNS, CDR2 SASEGT. The CDR3 is 14 residues long. The CDR3 sequence is CASSDRGRGDTQYF. The DNA for the CDR3 is TGTGCCAGCAGTGACAGGGGCCGGGGGGATACGCAGTATTTT.

The chain recombines TRBV27 with TRBJ2-1; TRBD2 matches 9 bases. This CDR3 is built from 12 residues. The junction had 8 bases not matched to a gene; V was cut back by 8 bases and J by 12 bases. The germline CDR1 and CDR2 sequences are MNHEY and SMNVEV (reference sequence). The CDR3 loop reads CASAPMRGGQFF. The CDR3 coding sequence is TGTGCCAGCGCCCCGATGCGGGGGGGGCAGTTCTTC.

The chain is built from TRBV28 and TRBJ1-4; D is possibly TRBD1 (5 bases). Germline assignment: CDR1 MDHEN and CDR2 SYDVKM. This CDR3 is 15 amino acids long. Deletions cut 3 bases from V and 8 bases from J, with 16 bases between. CDR3 amino acids: CASSFRMGRGEKLFF. The CDR3, as DNA: TGTGCCAGCAGTTTCAGGATGGGGCGAGGGGAAAAACTGTTTTTT.

In nucleotides, the CDR3 is TGTGCCAGCAGCACCGCGGGGTTAAACAATGAGCAGTTCTTC. This sequence encodes CASSTAGLNNEQFF. The rearrangement uses TRBV7-9 and TRBJ2-1; a weak D match, TRBD2 (6 bases). Trimming took off 5 bases at V and 5 bases at J, with 13 bases between the two ends. Looked up from germline, CDR1 is SEHNR and CDR2 is FQNEAQ (reference sequence). CDR3 size: 14 residues.

The J gene is TRBJ1-1, the V gene TRBV6-5; D is possibly TRBD1 (5 bases). Germline CDR1 MNHEY, CDR2 SVGAGI. The CDR3 extends over 15 amino acids. V gave up 3 bases and J gave up 0 bases, with 11 bases separating them. The CDR3 loop reads CASSYSGGMNTEAFF. The CDR3, as DNA: TGTGCCAGCAGTTATTCCGGGGGAATGAACACTGAAGCTTTCTTT.

This chain joins TRBV7-2 and TRBJ1-1; TRBD1 agrees at 7 bases. The CDR3 covers 14 residues. The germline V gene encodes CDR1 SGHTA and CDR2 FQGNSA. The ends lost 1 base at V and 4 bases at J; junction bases unmatched: 3. CDR3 protein: CASSLEGASTEAFF. The CDR3 DNA sequence: TGTGCCAGCAGCTTAGAGGGGGCAAGCACTGAAGCTTTCTTT. Together with reference TRBV7-2 and TRBJ1-1, the CDR3 gives the full variable domain: GAGVSQSPSNKVTEKGKDVELRCDPISGHTALYWYRQSLGQGLEFLIYFQGNSAPDKSGLPSDRFSAERTGGSVSTLTIQRTQQEDSAVYLCASSLEGASTEAFFGQGTRLTVV.

The rearrangement joins TRBV7-2 to TRBJ1-4; 7 positions match TRBD1. The CDR3 sequence is 14 residues long. Germline CDR1 is SGHTA and CDR2 is FQGNSA. The ends lost 5 bases at V and 7 bases at J; junction bases unmatched: 7. This CDR3 is CASSTGTVIEKLFF. DNA for the CDR3: TGTGCCAGCAGCACCGGGACAGTAATTGAAAAACTGTTTTTT.

The chain employs TRBV2 and TRBJ2-1; 7 bases line up with TRBD2. The CDR3 length is 15 residues. The germline gives CDR1 SNHLY, CDR2 FYNNEI. V shed 0 bases and J 9 bases; nucleotides not matched to a gene: 8. CDR3 region: CASSEALVGEGEQFF. CDR3 coding DNA: TGTGCCAGCAGTGAAGCGCTTGTAGGGGAGGGTGAGCAGTTCTTC.

Here the CDR3 DNA reads TGTGCCAGCAGCGTAAGCACCAGGGGGCGAGACACGCAGTATTTT. Residues: CASSVSTRGRDTQYF. The chain links TRBV9 to TRBJ2-3; 8 nucleotides align to TRBD1. V trimming: 1 base; J trimming: 9 bases; junction bases outside the gene matches: 10. Germline CDR1 is SGDLS and CDR2 is YYNGEE. CDR3 length: 15 amino acids.

The V gene is TRBV7-3, the J gene TRBJ1-1; no reliable D call. Trimming cost V 4 bases and J 3 bases, with 12 bases left between them. Germline V gene lookup returns CDR1 SGHTA and CDR2 FQGTGA. This CDR3 spans 14 amino acids. The CDR3 here is CASSWPALDTEAFF. The CDR3 DNA follows: TGTGCCAGCAGCTGGCCAGCCTTAGACACTGAAGCTTTCTTT.

The rearrangement links TRBV29-1 to TRBJ1-1; D gene ambiguous. V was trimmed by 8 bases and J by 4 bases, leaving 8 bases between them. Per the germline V gene, CDR1 is SQVTM and CDR2 is ANQGSEA. The CDR3 is 10 residues long. CDR3 region: CSSGGTEAFF. CDR3 DNA: TGCAGCAGCGGCGGCACTGAAGCTTTCTTT.

The DNA for the CDR3 is TGCGCCAGCAGCTTCGGGACTGAAGCTTTCTTT. The encoded protein is CASSFGTEAFF. The chain has TRBV5-1 and TRBJ1-1; D remains unclear. The CDR3 sequence is 11 residues long. Germline CDR1 and CDR2: SGHRS and YFSETQ. V shed 2 bases and J shed 5 bases, with 4 bases lying between them.

The chain combines TRBV6-5 with TRBJ1-2; maybe TRBD1 (5 bases). Germline CDR1 is MNHEY and CDR2 is SVGAGI. The CDR3 is 14 amino acids. V lost 6 bases and J lost 5, with 16 bases in between. CDR3: CASRGQGGAYGYTF. The CDR3 DNA reads as TGTGCCAGCAGGGGGCAGGGAGGTGCTTATGGCTACACCTTC.

This sequence joins TRBV7-9 and TRBJ2-7; D is unresolved. The CDR3 length is 16 residues. The germline V gene encodes CDR1 SEHNR and CDR2 FQNEAQ (reference sequence). V was trimmed by 0 bases and J by 2 bases, leaving 14 bases between them. CDR3 sequence: CASSLAQSLKPYEQYF. The DNA of the CDR3 is TGTGCCAGCAGCTTAGCCCAAAGTCTAAAACCCTACGAGCAGTACTTC.